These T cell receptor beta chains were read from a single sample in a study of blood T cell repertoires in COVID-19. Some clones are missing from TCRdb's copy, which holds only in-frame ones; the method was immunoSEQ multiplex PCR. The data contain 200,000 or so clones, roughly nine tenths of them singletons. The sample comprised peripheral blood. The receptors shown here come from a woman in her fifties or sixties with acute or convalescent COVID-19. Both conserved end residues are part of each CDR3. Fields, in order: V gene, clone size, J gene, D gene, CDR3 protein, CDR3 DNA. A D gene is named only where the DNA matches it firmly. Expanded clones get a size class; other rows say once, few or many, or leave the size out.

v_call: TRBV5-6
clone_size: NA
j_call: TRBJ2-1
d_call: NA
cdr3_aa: CASSPMGLPKYNEQFF
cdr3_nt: TGTGCCAGCAGCCCAATGGGACTTCCGAAATACAATGAGCAGTTCTTC

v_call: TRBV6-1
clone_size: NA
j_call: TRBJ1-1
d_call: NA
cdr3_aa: CASSDPGRDTEAFF
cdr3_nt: TGTGCCAGCAGTGATCCAGGGAGGGACACTGAAGCTTTCTTT

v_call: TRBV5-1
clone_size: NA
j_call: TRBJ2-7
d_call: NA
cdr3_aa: CASSGETPSEYF
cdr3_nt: TGCGCCAGCAGCGGCGAGACCCCCAGCGAGTACTTC

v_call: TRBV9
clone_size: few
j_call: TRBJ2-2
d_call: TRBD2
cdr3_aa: CASSVDIAGTGELFF
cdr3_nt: TGTGCCAGCAGCGTAGACATAGCGGGAACCGGGGAGCTGTTTTTT

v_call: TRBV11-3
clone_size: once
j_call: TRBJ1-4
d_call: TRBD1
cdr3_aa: CASSLGTDREKLFF
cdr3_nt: TGTGCCAGCAGCTTAGGGACGGACAGGGAAAAACTGTTTTTT

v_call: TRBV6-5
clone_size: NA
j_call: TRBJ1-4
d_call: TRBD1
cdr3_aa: CASSYQGAATNEKLFF
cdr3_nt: TGTGCCAGCAGTTATCAGGGGGCAGCGACTAATGAAAAACTGTTTTTT

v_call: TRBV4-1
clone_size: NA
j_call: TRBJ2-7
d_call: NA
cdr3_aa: CASSQAGAGVEQYF
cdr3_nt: TGCGCCAGCAGCCAGGCAGGAGCAGGGGTCGAGCAGTACTTC

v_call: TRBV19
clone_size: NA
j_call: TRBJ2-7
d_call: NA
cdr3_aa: CASSIGRGSYEQYF
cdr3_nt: TGTGCCAGTAGTATCGGGCGGGGTTCCTACGAGCAGTACTTC

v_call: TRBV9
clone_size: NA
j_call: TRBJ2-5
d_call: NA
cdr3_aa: CASSVNGGETQYF
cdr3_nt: TGTGCCAGCAGCGTCAATGGGGGCGAGACCCAGTACTTC

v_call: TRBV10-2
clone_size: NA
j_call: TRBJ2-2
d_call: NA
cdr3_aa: CASSSNSGINTGELFF
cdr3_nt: TGCGCCAGCAGTAGCAATAGCGGAATAAACACCGGGGAGCTGTTTTTT

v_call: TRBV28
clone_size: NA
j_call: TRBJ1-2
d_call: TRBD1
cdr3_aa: CASSGGTGYGYTF
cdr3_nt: TGTGCCAGCAGTGGGGGGACAGGGTATGGCTACACCTTC